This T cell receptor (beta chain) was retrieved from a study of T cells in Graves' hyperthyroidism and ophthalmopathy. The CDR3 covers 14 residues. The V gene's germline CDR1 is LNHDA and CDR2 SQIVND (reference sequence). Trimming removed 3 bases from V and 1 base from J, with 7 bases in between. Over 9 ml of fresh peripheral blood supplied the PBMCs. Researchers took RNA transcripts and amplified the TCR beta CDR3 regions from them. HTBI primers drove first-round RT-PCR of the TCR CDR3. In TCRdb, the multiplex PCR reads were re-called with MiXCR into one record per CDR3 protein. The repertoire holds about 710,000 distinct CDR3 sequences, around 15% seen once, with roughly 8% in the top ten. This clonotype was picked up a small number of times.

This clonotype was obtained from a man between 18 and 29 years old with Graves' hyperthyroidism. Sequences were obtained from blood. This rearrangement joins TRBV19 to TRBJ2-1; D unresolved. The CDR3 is CASSMGSSYNEQFF. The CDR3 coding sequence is TGTGCCAGTAGTATGGGCAGTTCCTACAATGAGCAGTTCTTC.